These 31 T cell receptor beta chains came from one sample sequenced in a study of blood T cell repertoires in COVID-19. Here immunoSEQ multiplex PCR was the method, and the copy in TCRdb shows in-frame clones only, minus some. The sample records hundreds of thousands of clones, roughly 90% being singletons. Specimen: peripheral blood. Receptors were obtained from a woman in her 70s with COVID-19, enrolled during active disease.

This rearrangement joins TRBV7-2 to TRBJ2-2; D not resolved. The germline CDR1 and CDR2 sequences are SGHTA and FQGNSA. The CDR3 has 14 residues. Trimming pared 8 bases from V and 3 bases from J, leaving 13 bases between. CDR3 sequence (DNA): TGTGCCAGCCTGGCCGGGTTGGACACCGGGGAGCTGTTTTTT. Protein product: CASLAGLDTGELFF.

CDR3 sequence reads: CASTAYGTGGEQYF. CDR3 DNA sequence: TGTGCCAGCACCGCTTATGGGACAGGGGGCGAGCAGTACTTC. V and J are TRBV2 and TRBJ2-7; TRBD1 agrees at 11 bases. This CDR3 contains 14 residues. V shed 7 bases and J 6 bases; nucleotides not matched to a gene: 8. Per germline, CDR1 SNHLY and CDR2 FYNNEI. Full variable domain (remainder filled in from reference TRBV2 and TRBJ2-7): EPEVTQTPSHQVTQMGQEVILRCVPISNHLYFYWYRQILGQKVEFLVSFYNNEISEKSEIFDDQFSVERPDGSNFTLKIRSTKLEDSAMYFCASTAYGTGGEQYFGPGTRLTVT.

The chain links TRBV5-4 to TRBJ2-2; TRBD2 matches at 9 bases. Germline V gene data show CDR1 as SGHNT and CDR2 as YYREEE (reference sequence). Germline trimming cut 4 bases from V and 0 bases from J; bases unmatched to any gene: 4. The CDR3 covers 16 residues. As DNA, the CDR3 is TGTGCCAGCAGCCTCCCTAGCGGGGCGAACACCGGGGAGCTGTTTTTT. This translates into CASSLPSGANTGELFF.

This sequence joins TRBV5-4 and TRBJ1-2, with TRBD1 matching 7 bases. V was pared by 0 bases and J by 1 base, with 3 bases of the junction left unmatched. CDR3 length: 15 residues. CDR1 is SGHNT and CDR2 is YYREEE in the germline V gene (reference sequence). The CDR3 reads CASSLVGTDNYGYTF. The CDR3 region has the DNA TGTGCCAGCAGCTTGGTGGGGACAGATAACTATGGCTACACCTTC. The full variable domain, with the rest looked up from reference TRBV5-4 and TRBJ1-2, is ETGVTQSPTHLIKTRGQQVTLRCSSQSGHNTVSWYQQALGQGPQFIFQYYREEENGRGNFPPRFSGLQFPNYSSELNVNALELDDSALYLCASSLVGTDNYGYTFGSGTRLTVV.

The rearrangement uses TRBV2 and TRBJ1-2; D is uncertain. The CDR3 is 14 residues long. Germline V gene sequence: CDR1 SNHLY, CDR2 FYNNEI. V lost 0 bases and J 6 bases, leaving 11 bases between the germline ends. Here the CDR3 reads CASSEALQIHGYTF. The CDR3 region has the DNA TGTGCCAGCAGTGAAGCGCTACAGATACATGGCTACACCTTC.

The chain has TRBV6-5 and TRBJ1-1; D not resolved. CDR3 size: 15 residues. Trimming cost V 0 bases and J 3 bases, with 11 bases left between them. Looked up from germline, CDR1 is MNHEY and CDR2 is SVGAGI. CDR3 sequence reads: CASSYSVFTDTEAFF. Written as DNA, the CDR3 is TGTGCCAGCAGTTACTCGGTCTTCACGGACACTGAAGCTTTCTTT.

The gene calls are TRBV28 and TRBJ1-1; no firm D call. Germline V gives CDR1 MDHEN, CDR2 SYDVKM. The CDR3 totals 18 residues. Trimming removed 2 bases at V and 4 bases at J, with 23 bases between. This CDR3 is CASSLDFPHPGTSTEAFF. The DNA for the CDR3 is TGTGCCAGCAGTTTAGATTTCCCCCACCCCGGTACGAGCACTGAAGCTTTCTTT.

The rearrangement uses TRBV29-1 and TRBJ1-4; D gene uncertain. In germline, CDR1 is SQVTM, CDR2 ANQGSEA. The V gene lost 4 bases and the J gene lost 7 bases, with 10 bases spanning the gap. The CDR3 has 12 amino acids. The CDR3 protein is CSVVGVSEKLFF. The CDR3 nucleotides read TGCAGCGTTGTCGGGGTCAGTGAAAAACTGTTTTTT.

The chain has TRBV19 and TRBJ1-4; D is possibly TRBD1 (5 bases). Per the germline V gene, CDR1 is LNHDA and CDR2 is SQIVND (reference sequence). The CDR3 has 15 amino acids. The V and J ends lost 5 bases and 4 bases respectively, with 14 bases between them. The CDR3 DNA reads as TGTGCCAGTAGTCGCCCCAGTCAGGGTAATGAAAAACTGTTTTTT. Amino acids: CASSRPSQGNEKLFF.

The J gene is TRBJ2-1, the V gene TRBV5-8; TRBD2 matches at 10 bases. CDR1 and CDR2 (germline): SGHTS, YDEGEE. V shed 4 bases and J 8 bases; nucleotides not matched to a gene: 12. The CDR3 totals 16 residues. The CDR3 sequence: CASSAIGGLAGDEQFF. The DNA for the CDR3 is TGTGCCAGCAGCGCTATAGGGGGTCTAGCGGGGGATGAGCAGTTCTTC. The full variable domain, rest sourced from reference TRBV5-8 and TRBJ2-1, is EAGVTQSPTHLIKTRGQQATLRCSPISGHTSVYWYQQALGLGLQFLLWYDEGEERNRGNFPPRFSGRQFPNYSSELNVNALELEDSALYLCASSAIGGLAGDEQFFGPGTRLTVL.

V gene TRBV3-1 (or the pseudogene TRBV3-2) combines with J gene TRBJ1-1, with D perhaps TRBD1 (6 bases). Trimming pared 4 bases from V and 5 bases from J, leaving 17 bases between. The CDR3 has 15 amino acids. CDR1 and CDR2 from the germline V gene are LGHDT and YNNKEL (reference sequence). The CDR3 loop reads CASSPPGAEGTEAFF. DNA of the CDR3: TGTGCCAGCAGCCCCCCAGGGGCGGAAGGGACTGAAGCTTTCTTT.

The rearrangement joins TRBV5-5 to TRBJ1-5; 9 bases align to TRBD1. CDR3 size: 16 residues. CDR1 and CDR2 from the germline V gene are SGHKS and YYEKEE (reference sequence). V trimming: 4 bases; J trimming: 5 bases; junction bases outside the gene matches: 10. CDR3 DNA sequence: TGTGCCAGCAGCCCGGGACAGGGATCGTTGTATCAGCCCCAGCATTTT. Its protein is CASSPGQGSLYQPQHF.

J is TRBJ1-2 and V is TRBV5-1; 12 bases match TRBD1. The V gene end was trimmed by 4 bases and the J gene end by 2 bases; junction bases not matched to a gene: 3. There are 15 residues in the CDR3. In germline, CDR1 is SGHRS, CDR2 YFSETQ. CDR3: CASSSGTGGNYGYTF. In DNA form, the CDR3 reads TGCGCCAGCAGCAGTGGGACAGGGGGCAACTATGGCTACACCTTC. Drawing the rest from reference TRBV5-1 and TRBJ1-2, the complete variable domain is KAGVTQTPRYLIKTRGQQVTLSCSPISGHRSVSWYQQTPGQGLQFLFEYFSETQRNKGNFPGRFSGRQFSNSRSEMNVSTLELGDSALYLCASSSGTGGNYGYTFGSGTRLTVV.

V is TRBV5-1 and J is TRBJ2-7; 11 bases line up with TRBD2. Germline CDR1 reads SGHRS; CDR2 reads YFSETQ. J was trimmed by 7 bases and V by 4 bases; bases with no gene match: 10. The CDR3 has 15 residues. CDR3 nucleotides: TGCGCCAGCAGCCCGGGGACTAGCGGCTGGGGGGAGCAGTACTTC. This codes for CASSPGTSGWGEQYF.

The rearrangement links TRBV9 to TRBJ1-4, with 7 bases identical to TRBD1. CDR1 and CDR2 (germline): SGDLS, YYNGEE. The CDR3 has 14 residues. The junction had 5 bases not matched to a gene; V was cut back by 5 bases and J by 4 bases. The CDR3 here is CASSQGDSNEKLFF. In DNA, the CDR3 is TGTGCCAGCAGTCAGGGGGATAGTAATGAAAAACTGTTTTTT.

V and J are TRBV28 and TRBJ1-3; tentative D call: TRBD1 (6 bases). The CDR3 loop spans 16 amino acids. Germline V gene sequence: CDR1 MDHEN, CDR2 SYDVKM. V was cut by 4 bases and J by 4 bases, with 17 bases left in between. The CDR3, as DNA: TGTGCCAGCAGTTGGGGGTTCACAGGGCTCGGAAACACCATATATTTT. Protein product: CASSWGFTGLGNTIYF.

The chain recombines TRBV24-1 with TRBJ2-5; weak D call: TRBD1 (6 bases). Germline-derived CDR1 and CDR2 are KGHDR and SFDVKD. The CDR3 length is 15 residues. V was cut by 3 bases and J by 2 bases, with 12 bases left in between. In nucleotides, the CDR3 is TGTGCCACCAGTGATAATAGGGGGTTACAAGAGACCCAGTACTTC. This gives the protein CATSDNRGLQETQYF.

The CDR3 region has the DNA TGCAGTGCTAGACAGGGCTATGGCTACACCTTC. It encodes CSARQGYGYTF. The chain uses TRBV20-1 and TRBJ1-2; D is possibly TRBD1 (5 bases). The CDR3 extends over 11 amino acids. V was cut by 2 bases and J by 4 bases, with 5 bases left in between. From germline, CDR1 is DFQATT and CDR2 SNEGSKA (reference sequence).

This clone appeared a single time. CDR3 in DNA: TGTGCCAGCAGCTTAACGGACAGGGGAGGCTACACCTTC. This translates into CASSLTDRGGYTF. The chain couples TRBV5-8 to TRBJ1-2, with 9 bases identical to TRBD1. The CDR3 contains 13 residues. CDR1 and CDR2 (germline): SGHTS, YDEGEE. After removal of 2 bases from V and 8 bases from J, the junction contained 4 bases not matched to a gene.

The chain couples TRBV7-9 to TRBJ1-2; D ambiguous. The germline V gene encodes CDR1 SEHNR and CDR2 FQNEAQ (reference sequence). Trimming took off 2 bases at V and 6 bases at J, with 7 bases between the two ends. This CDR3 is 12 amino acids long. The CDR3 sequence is CASSLILDGYTF. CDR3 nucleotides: TGTGCCAGCAGCTTAATCCTAGATGGCTACACCTTC.

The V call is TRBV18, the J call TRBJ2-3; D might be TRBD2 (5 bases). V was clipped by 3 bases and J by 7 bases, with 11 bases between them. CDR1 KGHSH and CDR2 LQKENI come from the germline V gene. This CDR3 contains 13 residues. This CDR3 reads CASSPEADHTQYF. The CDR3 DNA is TGTGCCAGCTCACCGGAAGCGGACCATACGCAGTATTTT.

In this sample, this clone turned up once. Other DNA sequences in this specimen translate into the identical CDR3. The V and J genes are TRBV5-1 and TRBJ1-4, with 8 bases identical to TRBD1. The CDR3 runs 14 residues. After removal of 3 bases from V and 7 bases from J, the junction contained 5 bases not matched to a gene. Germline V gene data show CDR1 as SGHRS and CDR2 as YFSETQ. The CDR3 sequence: CASSSGGLGEKLFF. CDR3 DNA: TGCGCCAGCAGCTCAGGGGGCTTGGGTGAAAAACTGTTTTTT.

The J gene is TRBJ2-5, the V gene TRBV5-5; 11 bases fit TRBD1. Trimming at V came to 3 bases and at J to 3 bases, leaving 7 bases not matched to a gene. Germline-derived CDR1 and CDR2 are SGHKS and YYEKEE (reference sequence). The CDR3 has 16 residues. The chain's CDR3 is CASSSRPGQGEETQYF. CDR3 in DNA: TGTGCCAGCAGCTCCCGGCCGGGACAGGGGGAAGAGACCCAGTACTTC.

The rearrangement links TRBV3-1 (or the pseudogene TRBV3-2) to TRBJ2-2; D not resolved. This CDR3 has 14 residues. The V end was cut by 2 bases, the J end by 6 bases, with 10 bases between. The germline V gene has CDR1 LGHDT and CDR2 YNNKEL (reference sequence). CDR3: CASSQLMGPGELFF. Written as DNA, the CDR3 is TGTGCCAGCAGCCAACTCATGGGCCCCGGGGAGCTGTTTTTT.

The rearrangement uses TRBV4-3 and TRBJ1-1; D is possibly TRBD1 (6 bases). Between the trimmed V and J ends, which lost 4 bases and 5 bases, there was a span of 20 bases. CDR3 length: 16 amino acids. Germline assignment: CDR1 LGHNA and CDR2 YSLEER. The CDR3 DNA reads TGCGCCAGCAGCCCCAACCTACAGGGTATCAGAACTGAAGCTTTCTTT. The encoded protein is CASSPNLQGIRTEAFF.

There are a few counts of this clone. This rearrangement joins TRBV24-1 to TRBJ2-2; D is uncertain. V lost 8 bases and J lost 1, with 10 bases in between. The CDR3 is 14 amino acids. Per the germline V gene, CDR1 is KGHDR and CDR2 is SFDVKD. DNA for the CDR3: TGTGCCACCACCCCCGGAGAGAACACCGGGGAGCTGTTTTTT. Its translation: CATTPGENTGELFF.

Here the CDR3 reads CASSSRASNTGELFF. CDR3 DNA: TGCGCCAGCAGTAGCAGGGCATCAAACACCGGGGAGCTGTTTTTT. The chain couples TRBV5-1 to TRBJ2-2; perhaps TRBD1 as D (5 bases). Deletions cut 5 bases from V and 2 bases from J, with 13 bases between. This CDR3 comprises 15 residues. In germline, CDR1 is SGHRS, CDR2 YFSETQ.

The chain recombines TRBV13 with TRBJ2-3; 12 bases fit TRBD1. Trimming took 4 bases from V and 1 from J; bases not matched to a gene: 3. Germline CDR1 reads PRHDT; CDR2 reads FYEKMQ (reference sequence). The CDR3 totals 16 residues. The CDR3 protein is CASSSGQGAGTDTQYF. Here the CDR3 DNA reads TGTGCCAGCAGCTCGGGACAGGGGGCCGGCACAGATACGCAGTATTTT.

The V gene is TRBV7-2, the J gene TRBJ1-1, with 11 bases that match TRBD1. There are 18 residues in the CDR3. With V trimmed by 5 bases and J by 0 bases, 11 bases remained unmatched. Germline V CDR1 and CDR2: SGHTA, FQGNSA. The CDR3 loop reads CASSRQGTGGRMNTEAFF. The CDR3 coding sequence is TGTGCCAGCAGCCGTCAAGGGACAGGGGGGAGAATGAACACTGAAGCTTTCTTT.

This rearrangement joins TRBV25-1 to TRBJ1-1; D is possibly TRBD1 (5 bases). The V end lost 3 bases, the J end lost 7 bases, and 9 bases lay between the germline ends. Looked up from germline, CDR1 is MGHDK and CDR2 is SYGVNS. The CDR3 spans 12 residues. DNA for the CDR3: TGTGCCAGCAGTGATCAGGGTTATGAAGCTTTCTTT. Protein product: CASSDQGYEAFF.

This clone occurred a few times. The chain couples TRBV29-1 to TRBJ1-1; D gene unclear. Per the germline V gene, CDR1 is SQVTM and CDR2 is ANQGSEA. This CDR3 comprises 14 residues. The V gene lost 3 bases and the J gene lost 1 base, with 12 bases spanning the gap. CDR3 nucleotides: TGCAGCGTTGATTTCGGACTTAGGAACACTGAAGCTTTCTTT. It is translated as CSVDFGLRNTEAFF.